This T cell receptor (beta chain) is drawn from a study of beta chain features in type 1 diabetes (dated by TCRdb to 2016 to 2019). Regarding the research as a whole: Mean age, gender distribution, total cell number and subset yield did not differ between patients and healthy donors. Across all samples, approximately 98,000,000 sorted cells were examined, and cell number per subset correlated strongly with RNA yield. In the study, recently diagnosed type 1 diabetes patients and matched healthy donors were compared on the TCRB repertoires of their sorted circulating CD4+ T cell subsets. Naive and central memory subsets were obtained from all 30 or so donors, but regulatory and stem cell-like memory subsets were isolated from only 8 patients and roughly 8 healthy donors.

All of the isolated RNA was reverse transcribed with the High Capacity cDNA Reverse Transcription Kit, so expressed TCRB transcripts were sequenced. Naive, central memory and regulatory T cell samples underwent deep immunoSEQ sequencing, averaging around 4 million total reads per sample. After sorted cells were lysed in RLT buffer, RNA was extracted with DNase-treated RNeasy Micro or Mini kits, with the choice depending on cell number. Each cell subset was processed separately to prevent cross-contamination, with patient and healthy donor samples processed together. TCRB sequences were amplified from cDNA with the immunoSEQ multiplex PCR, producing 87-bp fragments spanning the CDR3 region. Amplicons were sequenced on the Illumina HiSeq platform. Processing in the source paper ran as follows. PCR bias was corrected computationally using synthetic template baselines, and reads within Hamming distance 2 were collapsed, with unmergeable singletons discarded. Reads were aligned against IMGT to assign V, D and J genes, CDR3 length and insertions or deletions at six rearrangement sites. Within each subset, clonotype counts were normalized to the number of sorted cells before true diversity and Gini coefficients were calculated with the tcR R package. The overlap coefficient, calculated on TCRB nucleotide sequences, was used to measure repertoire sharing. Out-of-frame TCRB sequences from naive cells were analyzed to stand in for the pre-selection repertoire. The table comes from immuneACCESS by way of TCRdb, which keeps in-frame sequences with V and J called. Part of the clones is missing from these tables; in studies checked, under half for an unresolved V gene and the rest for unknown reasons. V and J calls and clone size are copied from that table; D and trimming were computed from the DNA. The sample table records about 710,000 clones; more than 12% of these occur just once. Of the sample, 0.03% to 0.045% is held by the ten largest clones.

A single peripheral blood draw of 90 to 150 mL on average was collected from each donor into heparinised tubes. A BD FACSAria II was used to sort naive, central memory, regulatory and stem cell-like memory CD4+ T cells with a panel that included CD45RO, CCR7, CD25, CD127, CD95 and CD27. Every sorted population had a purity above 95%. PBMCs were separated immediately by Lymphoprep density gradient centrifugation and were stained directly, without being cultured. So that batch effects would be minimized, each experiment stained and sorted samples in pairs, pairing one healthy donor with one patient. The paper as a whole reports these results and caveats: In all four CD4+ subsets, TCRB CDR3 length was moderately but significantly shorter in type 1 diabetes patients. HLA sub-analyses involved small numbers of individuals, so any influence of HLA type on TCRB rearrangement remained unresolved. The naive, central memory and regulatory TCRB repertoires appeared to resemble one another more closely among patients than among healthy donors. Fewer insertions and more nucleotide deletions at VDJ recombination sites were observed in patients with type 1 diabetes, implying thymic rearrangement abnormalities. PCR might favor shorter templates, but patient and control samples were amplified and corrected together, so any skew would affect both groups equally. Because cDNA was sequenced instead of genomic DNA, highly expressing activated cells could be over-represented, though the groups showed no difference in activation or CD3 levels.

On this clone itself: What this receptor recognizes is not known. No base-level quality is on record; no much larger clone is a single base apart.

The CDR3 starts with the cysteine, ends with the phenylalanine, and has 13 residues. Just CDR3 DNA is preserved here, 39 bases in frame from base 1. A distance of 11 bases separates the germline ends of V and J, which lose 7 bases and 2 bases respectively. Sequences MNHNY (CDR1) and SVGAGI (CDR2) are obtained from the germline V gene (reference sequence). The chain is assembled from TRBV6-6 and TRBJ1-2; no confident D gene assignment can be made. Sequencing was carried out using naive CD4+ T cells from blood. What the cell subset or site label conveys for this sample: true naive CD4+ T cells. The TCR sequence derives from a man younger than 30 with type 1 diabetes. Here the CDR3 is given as CASTSGRNYGYTF. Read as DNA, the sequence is TGTGCCAGCACTTCAGGACGGAACTATGGCTACACCTTC.